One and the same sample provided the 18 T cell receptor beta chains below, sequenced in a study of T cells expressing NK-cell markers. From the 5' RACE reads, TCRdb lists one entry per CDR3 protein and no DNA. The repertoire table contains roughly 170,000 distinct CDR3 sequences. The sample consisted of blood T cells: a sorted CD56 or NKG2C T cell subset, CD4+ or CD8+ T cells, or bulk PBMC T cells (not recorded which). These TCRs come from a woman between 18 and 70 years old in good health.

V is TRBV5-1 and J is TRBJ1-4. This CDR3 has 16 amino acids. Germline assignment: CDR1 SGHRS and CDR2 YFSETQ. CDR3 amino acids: CASSLQAGGAYEKLFF.

The CDR3: CASSFYLTDRAQETQYF. The chain has TRBV5-1 and TRBJ2-5; the D call of TRBD1 rests on TCRdb alone, since no DNA is present to check it. Per the germline V gene, CDR1 is SGHRS and CDR2 is YFSETQ. CDR3 size: 17 residues.

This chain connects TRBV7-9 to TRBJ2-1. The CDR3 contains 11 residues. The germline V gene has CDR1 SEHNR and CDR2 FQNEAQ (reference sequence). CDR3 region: CASSLAWEQFF.

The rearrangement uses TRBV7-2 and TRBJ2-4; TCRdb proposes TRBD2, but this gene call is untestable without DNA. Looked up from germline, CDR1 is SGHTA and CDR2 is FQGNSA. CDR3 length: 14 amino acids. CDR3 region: CASSTTSGLNIQYF.

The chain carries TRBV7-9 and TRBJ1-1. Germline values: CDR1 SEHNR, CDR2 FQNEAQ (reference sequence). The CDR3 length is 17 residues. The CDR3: CASSLGGARFMNTEAFF.

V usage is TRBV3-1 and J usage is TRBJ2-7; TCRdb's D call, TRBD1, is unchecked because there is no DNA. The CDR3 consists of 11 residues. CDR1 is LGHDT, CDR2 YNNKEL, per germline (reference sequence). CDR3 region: CASSQGSRQYF.

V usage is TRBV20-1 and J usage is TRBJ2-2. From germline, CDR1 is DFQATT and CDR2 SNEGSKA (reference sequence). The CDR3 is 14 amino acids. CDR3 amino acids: CSARALGITGELFF.

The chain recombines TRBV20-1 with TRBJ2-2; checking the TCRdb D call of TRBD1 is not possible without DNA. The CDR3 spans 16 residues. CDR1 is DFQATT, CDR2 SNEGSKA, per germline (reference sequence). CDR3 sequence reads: CSARDPGTVNTGELFF.

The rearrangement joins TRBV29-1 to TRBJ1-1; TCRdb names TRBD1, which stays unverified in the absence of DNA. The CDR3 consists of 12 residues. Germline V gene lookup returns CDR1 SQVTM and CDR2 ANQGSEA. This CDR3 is CSAGDRDTEAFF.

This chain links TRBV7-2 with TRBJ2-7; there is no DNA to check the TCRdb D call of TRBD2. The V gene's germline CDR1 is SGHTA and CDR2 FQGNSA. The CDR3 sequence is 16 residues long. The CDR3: CASSLSPSGGGSEQYF.

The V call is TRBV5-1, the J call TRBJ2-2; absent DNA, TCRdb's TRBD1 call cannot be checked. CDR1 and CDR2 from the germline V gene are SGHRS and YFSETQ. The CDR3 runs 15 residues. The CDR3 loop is CANPGQAGNTGELFF.

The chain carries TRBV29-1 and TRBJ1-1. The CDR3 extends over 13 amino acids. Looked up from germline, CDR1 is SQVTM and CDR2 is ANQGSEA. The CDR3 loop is CSVEGRAGTEAFF.

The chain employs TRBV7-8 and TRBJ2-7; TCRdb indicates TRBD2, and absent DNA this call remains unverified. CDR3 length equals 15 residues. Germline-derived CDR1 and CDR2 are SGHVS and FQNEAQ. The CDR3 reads CASSLGAGGAYEQYF.

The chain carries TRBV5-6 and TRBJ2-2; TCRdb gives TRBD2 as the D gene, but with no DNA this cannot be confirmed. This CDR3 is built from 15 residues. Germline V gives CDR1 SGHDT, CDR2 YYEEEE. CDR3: CASSRTSGSTGELFF.

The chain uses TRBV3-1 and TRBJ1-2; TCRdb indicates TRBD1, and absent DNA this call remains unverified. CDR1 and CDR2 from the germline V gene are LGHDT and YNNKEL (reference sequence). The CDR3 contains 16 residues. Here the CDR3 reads CASSHLTGTGGGGYTF. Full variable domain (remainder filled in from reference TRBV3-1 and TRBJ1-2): DTAVSQTPKYLVTQMGNDKSIKCEQNLGHDTMYWYKQDSKKFLKIMFSYNNKELIINETVPNRFSPKSPDKAHLNLHINSLELGDSAVYFCASSHLTGTGGGGYTFGSGTRLTVV.

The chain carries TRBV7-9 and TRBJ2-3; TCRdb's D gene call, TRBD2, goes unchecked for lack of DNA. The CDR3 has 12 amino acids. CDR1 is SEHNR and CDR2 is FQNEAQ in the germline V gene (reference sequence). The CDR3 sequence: CASSWREGTQYF.

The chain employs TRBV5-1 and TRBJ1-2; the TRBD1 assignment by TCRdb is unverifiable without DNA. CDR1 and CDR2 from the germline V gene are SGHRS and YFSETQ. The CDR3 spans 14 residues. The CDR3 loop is CASSLDRERSGYTF.

CDR3 amino acids: CASSLETSIKTQYF. V and J are TRBV7-6 and TRBJ2-5; TCRdb proposes TRBD2, but this gene call is untestable without DNA. The CDR3 spans 14 residues. Looked up from germline, CDR1 is SGHVS and CDR2 is FNYEAQ. The variable domain in full, completed from reference TRBV7-6 and TRBJ2-5, reads GAGVSQSPRYKVTKRGQDVALRCDPISGHVSLYWYRQALGQGPEFLTYFNYEAQQDKSGLPNDRFSAERPEGSISTLTIQRTEQRDSAMYRCASSLETSIKTQYFGPGTRLLVL.